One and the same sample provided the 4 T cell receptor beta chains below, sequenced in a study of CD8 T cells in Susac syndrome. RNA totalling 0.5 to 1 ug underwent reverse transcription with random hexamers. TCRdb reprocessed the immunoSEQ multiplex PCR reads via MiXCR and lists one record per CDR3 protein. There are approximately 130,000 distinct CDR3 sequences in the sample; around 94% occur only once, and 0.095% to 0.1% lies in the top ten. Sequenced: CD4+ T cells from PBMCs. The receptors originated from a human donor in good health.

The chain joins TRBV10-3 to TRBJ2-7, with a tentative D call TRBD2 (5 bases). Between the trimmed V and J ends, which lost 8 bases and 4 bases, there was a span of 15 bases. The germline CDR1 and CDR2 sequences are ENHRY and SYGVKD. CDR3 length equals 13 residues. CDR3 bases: TGTGCCATCGGAGGATCCAGAGAGTACGAGCAGTACTTC. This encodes CAIGGSREYEQYF.

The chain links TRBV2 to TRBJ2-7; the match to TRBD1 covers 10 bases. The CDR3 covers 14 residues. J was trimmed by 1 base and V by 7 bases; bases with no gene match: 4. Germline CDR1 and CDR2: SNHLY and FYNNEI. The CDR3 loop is CASKTDRGSYEQYF. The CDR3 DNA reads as TGTGCCAGCAAAACGGACAGGGGGTCCTACGAGCAGTACTTC.

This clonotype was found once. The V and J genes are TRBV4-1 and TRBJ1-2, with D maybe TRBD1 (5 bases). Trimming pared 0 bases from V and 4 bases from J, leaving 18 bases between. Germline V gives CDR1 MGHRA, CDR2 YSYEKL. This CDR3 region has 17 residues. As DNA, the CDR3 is TGCGCCAGCAGCCAAGACCCGACGGGGCCTGGAAGCTATGGCTACACCTTC. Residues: CASSQDPTGPGSYGYTF.

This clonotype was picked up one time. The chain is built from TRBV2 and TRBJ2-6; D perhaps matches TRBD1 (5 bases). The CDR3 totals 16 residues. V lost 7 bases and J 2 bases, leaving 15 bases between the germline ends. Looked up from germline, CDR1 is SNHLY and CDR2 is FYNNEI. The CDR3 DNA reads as TGTGCCAGCAAGGTGTCAGGGTCCCCTGGGGCCAACGTCCTGACTTTC. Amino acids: CASKVSGSPGANVLTF.